This passage covers 21 T cell receptor beta chains from one sample sequenced in a study of CD8+ T cells in alopecia areata. Extracted RNA was reverse transcribed, and the resulting cDNA served as sequencing template. Measured with immunoSEQ multiplex PCR; TCRdb has only the in-frame clones, and not every one. The sample yields 1,500 to 2,500 clones, without any singletons. What was sequenced was lesional skin. These receptor sequences come from a C3H/HeJ mouse with alopecia areata. Mouse strain MHC haplotype: H2-k.

This clone was seen many times. Gene names refer to mouse genes. With the read ending 4 residues before the CDR3 end, the germline J gene is used to fill in that end. The chain uses TRBV5 and TRBJ1-1; 7 bases map to TRBD1. This CDR3 has 13 amino acids. Per germline, CDR1 LGHNA and CDR2 YNLKQL (reference sequence). CDR3 residues: CASSQVRDREVFF. The part of the CDR3 DNA that was read is TGTGCCAGCAGCCAAGTCCGGGACAGA.

This clone came up many times. Gene names refer to mouse genes. The read ends 4 residues shy of where the CDR3 ends; the end is completed using the germline J gene. J is TRBJ2-5 and V is TRBV29; 11 bases are shared with TRBD2. CDR1 MSHET and CDR2 SYDVDS come from the germline V gene. The CDR3 consists of 12 residues. CDR3 sequence reads: CASGTGGDTQYF. The covered CDR3 bases are TGTGCTAGCGGGACTGGGGGAGAC.

This clone was recorded many times. An end of the junction differs from the germline gene, which may be a read error. Gene names are mouse gene names. The sequenced fragment ends 4 residues before the CDR3 boundary, so the rest is inferred from the germline J gene. This specimen includes other DNA sequences encoding the same CDR3. The gene calls are TRBV19 and TRBJ2-5, with TRBD1 as a possible D gene (6 bases). The CDR3 runs to 15 residues. Germline loops: CDR1 FNHDT, CDR2 SITEND (reference sequence). The CDR3 DNA, read in part, is TGTGCCAGCAGCATAGGGGGAGGGGTCCGGGAC. Translating it yields CASSIGGGVRD. The full CDR3 reads CASSIGGGVRDTQYF.

This clone was recorded at least ten times. Mouse germline and gene names are used. The CDR3 goes on 4 residues after the read ends, and that part is filled in from the germline J gene. V and J are TRBV13-2 and TRBJ2-7, with 8 bases aligning to TRBD2. In germline, CDR1 is NNHNN, CDR2 SYGAGS (reference sequence). Germline trimming cut 1 base from V and 2 bases from J; bases unmatched to any gene: 2. This CDR3 spans 14 amino acids. This CDR3 is CASGDFWGAYEQYF. The CDR3 bases that were read are TGTGCCAGCGGTGATTTCTGGGGGGCCTAT.

This clone was recorded many times. Gene names are the mouse ones. The CDR3 loop is CTCSADRAGEDTQYF. The DNA read from the CDR3 is TGCACCTGCAGTGCAGATCGGGCAGGGGAAGAC. This chain links TRBV1 with TRBJ2-5; D might be TRBD1 (6 bases). The missing CDR3 end, 4 residues past where the read stops, is filled in from the germline J gene. This CDR3 has 15 residues. CDR1 NSQYPW and CDR2 LRSPGD come from the germline V gene (reference sequence).

There are many counts of this clone. Gene names and germline match the mouse. The read comes to an end 4 residues before the CDR3 does, leaving the germline J gene to fill in the end. V gene TRBV31 combines with J gene TRBJ1-1, with 7 bases that match TRBD1. Germline trimming cut 3 bases from V and 0 bases from J; bases unmatched to any gene: 1. Germline V gives CDR1 GKSSPN, CDR2 SITVG. The CDR3 has 13 residues. CDR3 loop: CAWRGTENTEVFF. The covered CDR3 bases are TGTGCCTGGAGAGGGACAGAGAACACA. Looking up the rest from reference TRBV31 and TRBJ1-1 gives the full variable domain: AQTIHQWPVAEIKAVGSPLSLGCTIKGKSSPNLYWYWQATGGTLQQLFYSITVGQVESVVQLNLSASRPKDDQFILSTEKLLLSHSGFYLCAWRGTENTEVFFGKGTRLTVV.

This clone appeared many times. Mouse gene names and germline throughout. The read ends 4 residues before the CDR3 terminus; that terminus is restored from the germline J gene. The rearrangement uses TRBV3 and TRBJ1-4, with D uncertain. The V gene's germline CDR1 is SNHLY and CDR2 FYNGKV (reference sequence). The length of the CDR3 is 14 residues. V was pared by 6 bases and J by 1 base, with 9 bases between. CDR3 sequence reads: CASRTDHSNERLFF. The sequenced part of the CDR3 DNA is TGTGCCAGCAGAACAGATCATTCCAACGAA.

This clone is labeled as hyperexpanded. The listed genes are named as in mouse. Coverage ceases 4 residues before the CDR3 finishes, and the germline J gene fills in the end. The same CDR3 arises from other DNA sequences in this sample as well. V and J are TRBV13-3 and TRBJ2-7; the match to TRBD1 covers 9 bases. J was trimmed by 3 bases and V by 5 bases; bases with no gene match: 0. Germline values: CDR1 NNHDY, CDR2 SYVADS. This CDR3 has 12 amino acids. The CDR3 reads CASRTGGYEQYF. The CDR3 DNA, read in part, is TGTGCCAGCAGGACAGGGGGCTAT.

This clone was counted between two and nine times. At residue 15, TCRdb's protein disagrees with the DNA translation; the protein shown here derives from the DNA. Gene names and germline match the mouse. The read halts 3 residues ahead of the CDR3 end, with the missing end drawn from the germline J gene. The rearrangement joins TRBV13-2 to TRBJ1-6; 7 bases are shared with TRBD1. TRBJ1-6 is placed among ORFs of uncertain function. The length of the CDR3 is 18 residues. V was clipped by 5 bases and J by 1 base; unmatched bases: 12. Germline V gives CDR1 NNHNN, CDR2 SYGAGS (reference sequence). The CDR3: CASGPSPRGSSYNSPLYF. CDR3 bases read: TGTGCCAGCGGGCCCTCGCCCAGGGGGAGCTCCTATAATTCGCCC.

This clone appeared many times. Each gene name is a mouse one. The observed sequence ends 4 residues before the CDR3 terminus, with the missing tail filled in from the germline J gene. The chain is built from TRBV19 and TRBJ2-1, with 9 bases aligning to TRBD2. Looked up from germline, CDR1 is FNHDT and CDR2 is SITEND (reference sequence). The CDR3 contains 16 residues. CDR3 in amino acids: CASSMGGGALGAEQFF. Incomplete CDR3 DNA: TGTGCCAGCAGTATGGGTGGGGGGGCGCTGGGCGCT.

With regard to this clone: At residue 13, TCRdb's protein is not the same as the translated DNA, so the protein here was read from the DNA. Gene and germline names: mouse. The read terminates 3 residues ahead of where the CDR3 ends, so the germline J gene completes it. The rearrangement links TRBV17 to TRBJ1-3; D may be TRBD1 (5 bases). CDR1 MNHDT and CDR2 YYDKIL come from the germline V gene. The CDR3 extends over 16 amino acids. The CDR3 loop reads CASSRVRGDSAETLYF. The sequenced part of the CDR3 DNA is TGTGCTAGCAGTAGAGTACGGGGGGATAGTGCAGAAACG.

This clone was seen at least ten times. The gene symbols are mouse symbols. Sequencing ends 4 residues short of the CDR3 end; the germline J gene provides the rest. The chain employs TRBV19 and TRBJ2-1, with 7 bases identical to TRBD1. Looked up from germline, CDR1 is FNHDT and CDR2 is SITEND (reference sequence). V lost 0 bases, J lost 5 bases, and 8 bases stayed unmatched. This CDR3 region has 16 residues. CDR3 bases read: TGTGCCAGCAGTATAGTCGAGAAGACAGGGAATGCT. Its protein is CASSIVEKTGNA. The whole CDR3 protein is CASSIVEKTGNAEQFF.

This clone was seen repeatedly, ten times or more. Genes and germline are mouse. The CDR3 end is not reached by the read, which stops 4 residues before it; the germline J gene fills it in. The chain uses TRBV13-3 and TRBJ2-1; 12 bases fit TRBD1. The CDR3 spans 16 residues. CDR1 NNHDY and CDR2 SYVADS come from the germline V gene. The sequenced CDR3 bases are TGTGCCAGCAGTACCGGGACAGGGGGCGGCGGCGCT. Amino acids: CASSTGTGGGGA. The full CDR3 protein is CASSTGTGGGGAEQFF.

This clone was seen repeatedly, ten times or more. Genes and germline are mouse. CDR3 sequence reads: CASSSGTDQDTQYF. The CDR3 DNA, read in part, is TGTGCCAGCAGCTCCGGGACAGACCAAGAC. This sequence joins TRBV3 and TRBJ2-5; 7 bases match TRBD1. The missing CDR3 end, 4 residues past where the read stops, is filled in from the germline J gene. Germline V gene sequence: CDR1 SNHLY, CDR2 FYNGKV (reference sequence). CDR3 size: 14 residues. The J segment lost 1 base and the V segment lost 4 bases, leaving 2 bases of the junction unmatched.

This clone has ten or more counts. Genes and germline are mouse. Sequencing ends 4 residues short of the CDR3 end; the germline J gene provides the rest. V and J are TRBV29 and TRBJ2-2, with D perhaps TRBD1 (6 bases). CDR1 and CDR2 from the germline V gene are MSHET and SYDVDS. Trimming removed 5 bases from V and 3 bases from J, with 10 bases in between. This CDR3 is built from 14 residues. Incomplete CDR3 DNA: TGTGCTAGCAGTCCAACAGGGTACACCGGG. This sequence encodes CASSPTGYTG. In full, the CDR3 is CASSPTGYTGQLYF.

This clone was found many times. There is a difference at residue 11 between the TCRdb protein and the DNA translation, so the protein given here was translated from the DNA. Mouse germline and gene names are used. The DNA ends 3 residues before the CDR3 does, and the rest of the CDR3 is filled in from the germline J gene. This rearrangement joins TRBV19 to TRBJ1-3; TRBD1 agrees at 7 bases. V trimming: 2 bases; J trimming: 4 bases; junction bases outside the gene matches: 3. This CDR3 is built from 14 residues. CDR1 is FNHDT and CDR2 is SITEND in the germline V gene (reference sequence). CDR3 in amino acids: CASSMTGWGNTLYF. CDR3 DNA, as far as it was read: TGTGCCAGCAGTATGACAGGGTGGGGAAATACG.

This clone was observed a few times. Just one base apart from a much larger clone, this may be a read error. The gene names given are mouse names. The read ends 4 residues shy of where the CDR3 ends; the end is completed using the germline J gene. J is TRBJ2-7 and V is TRBV4; the match to TRBD1 covers 9 bases. CDR1 and CDR2 (germline): LGHDT, YNNKQL (reference sequence). CDR3 length equals 13 residues. Incomplete CDR3 DNA: TGTGCCAGCAGCCCGGGACAGGGATAT. This sequence encodes CASSPGQGY. The entire CDR3 protein reads CASSPGQGYEQYF.

The sample holds a few counts of this clone. The listed genes are named as in mouse. The DNA ends 4 residues before the CDR3 does, and the rest of the CDR3 is filled in from the germline J gene. The chain employs TRBV29 and TRBJ2-7; 7 bases are shared with TRBD1. This CDR3 is built from 14 residues. The germline CDR1 and CDR2 sequences are MSHET and SYDVDS. V trimming: 6 bases; J trimming: 2 bases; junction bases outside the gene matches: 7. The chain's CDR3 is CASRSGTEPYEQYF. CDR3 DNA, as far as it was read: TGTGCTAGCAGATCCGGGACAGAGCCCTAT.

This clone has a count of ten or more. The listed genes are named as in mouse. The CDR3 goes on 4 residues after the read ends, and that part is filled in from the germline J gene. The chain has TRBV31 and TRBJ1-1, with D tentatively TRBD1 (6 bases). CDR3 size: 13 residues. Germline V gives CDR1 GKSSPN, CDR2 SITVG. Between the trimmed V and J ends, which lost 2 bases and 1 base, there was a span of 8 bases. The CDR3 protein is CAWSKTGNTEVFF. CDR3 DNA, as far as it was read: TGTGCCTGGAGTAAGACAGGAAACACA.

This clone was seen many times. Gene names and germline refer to mouse. Coverage ceases 4 residues before the CDR3 finishes, and the germline J gene fills in the end. This sequence joins TRBV14 and TRBJ2-1, with 7 bases that match TRBD1. The junction had 3 bases not matched to a gene; V was cut back by 5 bases and J by 1 base. The CDR3 totals 14 residues. Germline values: CDR1 SGHDT, CDR2 FRDEAV. CDR3 loop: CASRTGRNYAEQFF. The CDR3 DNA, read in part, is TGTGCCAGCAGGACAGGGAGGAACTATGCT.

This clone was seen repeatedly, ten times or more. Genes and germline come from the mouse. Read sequence stops 4 residues before the CDR3 end, and the germline J gene provides the missing end. The rearrangement links TRBV17 to TRBJ2-1, with TRBD2 identical over 10 bases. This CDR3 has 14 amino acids. V dropped 2 bases and J dropped 6; count of bases not matched to a gene: 1. The germline CDR1 and CDR2 sequences are MNHDT and YYDKIL. Incomplete CDR3 DNA: TGTGCTAGCAGTAGACTGGGGGGGCGTGCT. It codes for CASSRLGGRA. The full CDR3 protein is CASSRLGGRAEQFF.